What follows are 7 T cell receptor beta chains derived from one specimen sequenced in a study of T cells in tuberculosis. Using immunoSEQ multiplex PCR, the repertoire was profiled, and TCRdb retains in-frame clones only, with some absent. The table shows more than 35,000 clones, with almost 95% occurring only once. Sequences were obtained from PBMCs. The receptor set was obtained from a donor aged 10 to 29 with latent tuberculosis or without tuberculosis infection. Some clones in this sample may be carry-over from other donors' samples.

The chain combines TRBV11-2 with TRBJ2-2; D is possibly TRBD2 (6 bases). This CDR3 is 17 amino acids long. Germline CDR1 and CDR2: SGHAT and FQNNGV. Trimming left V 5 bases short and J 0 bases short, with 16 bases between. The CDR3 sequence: CASSRPDYHANTGELFF. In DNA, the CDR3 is TGTGCCAGCAGCCGACCGGACTACCACGCGAACACCGGGGAGCTGTTTTTT.

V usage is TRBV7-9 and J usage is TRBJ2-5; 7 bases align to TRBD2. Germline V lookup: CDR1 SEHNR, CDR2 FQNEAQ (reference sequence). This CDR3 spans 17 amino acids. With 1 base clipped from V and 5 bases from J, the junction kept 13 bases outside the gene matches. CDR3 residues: CASSLGSGNGGLETQYF. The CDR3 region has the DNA TGTGCCAGCAGCTTAGGGAGCGGGAATGGGGGATTGGAGACCCAGTACTTC.

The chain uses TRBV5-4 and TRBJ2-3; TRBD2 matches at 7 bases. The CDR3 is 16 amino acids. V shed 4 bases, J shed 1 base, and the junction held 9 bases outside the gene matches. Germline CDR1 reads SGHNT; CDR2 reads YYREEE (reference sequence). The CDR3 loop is CASSQLARGGTDTQYF. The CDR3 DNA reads TGTGCCAGCAGCCAACTAGCGAGAGGGGGCACAGATACGCAGTATTTT.

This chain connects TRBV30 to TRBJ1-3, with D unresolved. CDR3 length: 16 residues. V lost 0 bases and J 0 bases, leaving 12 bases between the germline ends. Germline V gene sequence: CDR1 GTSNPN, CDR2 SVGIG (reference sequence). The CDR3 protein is CAWSVPTVDSGNTIYF. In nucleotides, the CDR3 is TGTGCCTGGAGTGTCCCCACAGTAGACTCTGGAAACACCATATATTTT.

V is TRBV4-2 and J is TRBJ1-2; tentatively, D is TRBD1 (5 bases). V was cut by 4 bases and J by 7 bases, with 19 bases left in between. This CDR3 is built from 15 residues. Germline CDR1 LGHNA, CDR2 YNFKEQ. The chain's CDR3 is CASSLPLGQGGGYTF. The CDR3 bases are TGTGCCAGCAGCCTGCCCTTGGGGCAGGGAGGTGGCTACACCTTC.

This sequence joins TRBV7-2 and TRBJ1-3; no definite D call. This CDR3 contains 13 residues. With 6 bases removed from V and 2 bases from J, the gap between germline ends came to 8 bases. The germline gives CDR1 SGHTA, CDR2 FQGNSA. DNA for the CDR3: TGTGCCAGCAGGTCAGGTCCTGGAAACACCATATATTTT. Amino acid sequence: CASRSGPGNTIYF.

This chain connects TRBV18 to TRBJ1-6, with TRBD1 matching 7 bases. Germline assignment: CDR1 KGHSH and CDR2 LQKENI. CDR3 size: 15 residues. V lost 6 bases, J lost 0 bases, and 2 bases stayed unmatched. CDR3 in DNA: TGTGCCAGCTCCGACAGGGACTCCTATAATTCACCCCTCCACTTT. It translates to CASSDRDSYNSPLHF. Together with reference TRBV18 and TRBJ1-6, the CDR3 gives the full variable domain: NAGVMQNPRHLVRRRGQEARLRCSPMKGHSHVYWYRQLPEEGLKFMVYLQKENIIDESGMPKERFSAEFPKEGPSILRIQQVVRGDSAAYFCASSDRDSYNSPLHFGNGTRLTVT.